The entry below gives a single T cell receptor beta chain sequence along with its context. The CDR3 is 11 residues long. Looked up from germline, CDR1 is SEHNR and CDR2 is FQNEAQ (reference sequence). V lost 9 bases, J lost 3 bases, and 7 bases lay in between. TCRdb's table, derived via immunoSEQ multiplex PCR, lists solely in-frame clones and lacks some. The profile shows roughly 100,000 clones, around 93% of them singletons. The data are from a study of technical replicates of blood from a handful of donors. The receptor was isolated from a human donor in good health. Sequencing used T cells isolated from PBMCs. The chain has TRBV7-9 and TRBJ2-3; D not resolved. The CDR3 spells CASQKTDTQYF. DNA of the CDR3: TGTGCCAGTCAGAAAACAGATACGCAGTATTTT.